Given below is one T cell receptor beta chain in context. Its antigen is not identified. Treatment denoted: roughly 18 received Ad26.COV2.S at low or high dose, single or two shots; about 5 received placebo; per-sample allocation not given. Following the first vaccine or placebo injection, samples were taken on day 63. Trimming shortened V by 6 bases and J by 3 bases, and 5 bases separated the two germline ends. CDR3 length: 11 residues. The V gene's germline CDR1 is LGHDT and CDR2 YNNKEL (reference sequence). The record originates from a study of Ad26.COV2.S vaccination and SARS-CoV-2 variants. Study-wide context: The authors gave Ad26.COV2.S intramuscularly, either once or twice 56 days apart.

Findings and limits, study-wide: Placebo recipients trailed vaccine recipients in spike-specific TCR breadth. Quantification of TCR breadth and depth may have yielded underestimates of total T cell responses.

Only in-frame clones appear in the TCRdb table, and some are missing; sequencing was by immunoSEQ multiplex PCR. The table lists hundreds of thousands of clones, about 89% of them singletons. V and J are TRBV3-1 (or the pseudogene TRBV3-2) and TRBJ2-5; D gene ambiguous. Sample: peripheral blood, taken in a trial of Ad26.COV2.S vaccine versus placebo. The TCR comes from a person aged 18-60 years who received the Ad26.COV2.S COVID-19 vaccine or a placebo. The CDR3 nucleotides read TGTGCCAGCAGATTCAAAGAGACCCAGTACTTC. This gives the protein CASRFKETQYF.